Listed below are T cell receptor beta chains from one sample, sequenced in a study of T cell responses to AZD1222 COVID-19 vaccine. TCRdb keeps only in-frame clones here, not all; method: immunoSEQ multiplex PCR. The sample has tens of thousands of clones; around four fifths are singletons. The sequencing used peripheral blood, collected on day 0 of AZD1222 vaccination. These receptors were collected from an adult in good health. CDR3s include the opening cysteine and the closing phenylalanine or tryptophan. Each record gives: D gene, V gene, J gene, clone size, CDR3 DNA, CDR3 protein. A D gene is named only where the DNA matches it firmly. A clone size is listed for some rows: how often the clone was seen (once, few, many), or a class if it is expanded.

D: TRBD1
V: TRBV5-6
J: TRBJ2-7
size: .
DNA: TGTGCCAGCAGCTGGGGACAGCAGGTTCTCTACGAGCAGTACTTC
CDR3: CASSWGQQVLYEQYF

D: TRBD2
V: TRBV11-2
J: TRBJ2-1
size: few
DNA: TGTGCCAGCAGCTTAGCCGGGACTAGCGGCTCCAACAATGAGCAGTTCTTC
CDR3: CASSLAGTSGSNNEQFF

D: TRBD2
V: TRBV5-4
J: TRBJ2-7
size: .
DNA: TGTGCCAGCAGCTTGGCCGGGACTAGCGGCGCCTACGAGCAGTACTTC
CDR3: CASSLAGTSGAYEQYF

D: .
V: TRBV19
J: TRBJ2-6
size: .
DNA: TGTGCCAGTAGTCCCCTGGGCGCGGGGGCCAACGTCCTGACTTTC
CDR3: CASSPLGAGANVLTF

D: .
V: TRBV28
J: TRBJ1-2
size: .
DNA: TGTGCCAGCACAGGGAACTATGGCTACACCTTC
CDR3: CASTGNYGYTF

D: TRBD2
V: TRBV7-2
J: TRBJ2-2
size: .
DNA: TGTGCCAGCAGCTTCTGGGGACTAGCGGTTATCACCGGGGAGCTGTTTTTT
CDR3: CASSFWGLAVITGELFF

D: TRBD1
V: TRBV2
J: TRBJ1-2
size: few
DNA: TGTGCCAGCAGCAGGGGGTATGGCTACACCTTC
CDR3: CASSRGYGYTF

D: .
V: TRBV4-3
J: TRBJ1-5
size: .
DNA: TGCGCCAGCAGCCAAGAGCTCAGGGTTAGTCAGCCCCAGCATTTT
CDR3: CASSQELRVSQPQHF

D: TRBD1
V: TRBV5-6
J: TRBJ1-5
size: few
DNA: TGTGCCAGCAGCTTTCAGGGGGCCAGGCAGCCCCAGCATTTT
CDR3: CASSFQGARQPQHF

D: TRBD1
V: TRBV29-1
J: TRBJ1-1
size: .
DNA: TGCAGCGTTTCTTTCGTGCAGGGGGCCGCATACCCAAACACTGAAGCTTTCTTT
CDR3: CSVSFVQGAAYPNTEAFF

D: .
V: TRBV5-4
J: TRBJ2-2
size: few
DNA: TGTGCCAGCAGCTTGGCGCCCACCGGGGAGCTGTTTTTT
CDR3: CASSLAPTGELFF

D: .
V: TRBV5-6
J: TRBJ1-1
size: .
DNA: TGTGCCAGCAGTCCCCCCGCGTCCAGGCGGAACACTGAAGCTTTCTTT
CDR3: CASSPPASRRNTEAFF

D: TRBD1
V: TRBV28
J: TRBJ2-3
size: .
DNA: TGTGCCAGCAGTTTAAGGACAGGGGGCCACACAGATACGCAGTATTTT
CDR3: CASSLRTGGHTDTQYF

D: TRBD2
V: TRBV7-9
J: TRBJ2-1
size: .
DNA: TGTGCCAGCAGCCCCGGACTAGCCTCCTACAATGAGCAGTTCTTC
CDR3: CASSPGLASYNEQFF

D: TRBD1
V: TRBV27
J: TRBJ1-1
size: once
DNA: TGTGCCAGCAGTTGGGACAGTAACACTGAAGCTTTCTTT
CDR3: CASSWDSNTEAFF

D: .
V: TRBV29-1
J: TRBJ2-2
size: .
DNA: TGCAGCGCCTCGGGGCAGGGGAGCACCGGGGAGCTGTTTTTT
CDR3: CSASGQGSTGELFF

D: TRBD2
V: TRBV19
J: TRBJ2-1
size: .
DNA: TGTGCCAGTAGCGGAGGCTCCGGGACTAGAAATGAGCAGTTCTTC
CDR3: CASSGGSGTRNEQFF

D: TRBD1
V: TRBV10-3
J: TRBJ1-2
size: .
DNA: TGTGCCACGGCCAACCAAGGGGGCGACTATGGCTACACCTTC
CDR3: CATANQGGDYGYTF

D: .
V: TRBV7-2
J: TRBJ2-3
size: .
DNA: TGTGCCAGCGAGGTTTTTGGCACAGATACGCAGTATTTT
CDR3: CASEVFGTDTQYF

D: .
V: TRBV7-6
J: TRBJ2-3
size: .
DNA: TGTGCCAGCAGCTTAGACTCGTGGGCCACAGATACGCAGTATTTT
CDR3: CASSLDSWATDTQYF

D: .
V: TRBV10-1
J: TRBJ2-7
size: once
DNA: TGCGCCAGCAGTTTCAATCCCAGGGGTTCCACCTACGAGCAGTACTTC
CDR3: CASSFNPRGSTYEQYF

D: .
V: TRBV5-5
J: TRBJ1-5
size: .
DNA: TGTGCCAGCAACCACGGGCCCCCCCACGGGCGTCAGCCCCAGCATTTT
CDR3: CASNHGPPHGRQPQHF

D: TRBD2
V: TRBV7-9
J: TRBJ2-7
size: .
DNA: TGTGCCAGCAGCTTAGCTAACGGGAGGGCCGACGAGCAGTACTTC
CDR3: CASSLANGRADEQYF

D: .
V: TRBV7-8
J: TRBJ1-3
size: .
DNA: TGTGCCAGCAGCTTAGCGGGCAGCATCTCTGGAAACACCATATATTTT
CDR3: CASSLAGSISGNTIYF

D: TRBD2
V: TRBV5-1
J: TRBJ2-7
size: .
DNA: TGCGCCAGCAGCCAACAACCCCCGGGGGGGATGAGTGAGTACGAGCAGTACTTC
CDR3: CASSQQPPGGMSEYEQYF

D: TRBD2
V: TRBV24-1
J: TRBJ2-1
size: few
DNA: TGTGCCACCAGTGATTCCGGACAACAAGCGGGATCCAATGAGCAGTTCTTC
CDR3: CATSDSGQQAGSNEQFF

D: .
V: TRBV12-3/TRBV12-4
J: TRBJ1-6
size: once
DNA: TGTGCCAGCAGTTTACAGGAAAATTCACCCCTCCACTTT
CDR3: CASSLQENSPLHF

D: TRBD1
V: TRBV5-1
J: TRBJ2-7
size: .
DNA: TGCGCCAGCAGCTCACTGGACAGGGGGCTCGAGCAGTACTTC
CDR3: CASSSLDRGLEQYF

D: TRBD2
V: TRBV6-5
J: TRBJ2-1
size: .
DNA: TGTGCCAGCAAGCGGGAGCGATGGAATGAGCAGTTCTTC
CDR3: CASKRERWNEQFF

D: .
V: TRBV18
J: TRBJ2-2
size: once
DNA: TGTGCCAGCTCACCGCCCGTCTTGGGGGGCCTCTCGGCCGGGGAGCTGTTTTTT
CDR3: CASSPPVLGGLSAGELFF

D: .
V: TRBV6-5
J: TRBJ1-2
size: .
DNA: TGTGCCAGCAGTTATCTGGGGGCGGGTGGCTACACCTTC
CDR3: CASSYLGAGGYTF

D: .
V: TRBV19
J: TRBJ1-5
size: .
DNA: TGTGCCAGTAGGGCAAAAGGTCAGCCCCAGCATTTT
CDR3: CASRAKGQPQHF

D: TRBD1
V: TRBV27
J: TRBJ1-1
size: .
DNA: TGTGCCAGCAGTTTATATTATAGGGACAGGGGGCAAGCTTTCTTT
CDR3: CASSLYYRDRGQAFF

D: .
V: TRBV18
J: TRBJ2-1
size: .
DNA: TGTGCCAGCTCACCACCGGGTAGAGGCGGCTCCTACAATGAGCAGTTCTTC
CDR3: CASSPPGRGGSYNEQFF

D: .
V: TRBV24-1
J: TRBJ1-5
size: once
DNA: TGTGCCACCAGTGGGGCATCGGGCAATCAGCCCCAGCATTTT
CDR3: CATSGASGNQPQHF

D: TRBD1
V: TRBV30
J: TRBJ2-4
size: .
DNA: TGTGCCTGGAGTGTACAGGGGGCTCAGTACTTC
CDR3: CAWSVQGAQYF

D: .
V: TRBV6-2/TRBV6-3
J: TRBJ1-5
size: .
DNA: TGTGCCAGCAGTTTAGCGATTCAGCCCCAGCATTTT
CDR3: CASSLAIQPQHF

D: .
V: TRBV18
J: TRBJ1-4
size: many
DNA: TGTGCCAGCTCTCGACAGGATGAAAAACTGTTTTTT
CDR3: CASSRQDEKLFF

D: .
V: TRBV11-2
J: TRBJ1-5
size: .
DNA: TGTGCCAGCAGCTCTGGGGGTGGGCAGCCCCAGCATTTT
CDR3: CASSSGGGQPQHF

D: .
V: TRBV5-1
J: TRBJ2-1
size: .
DNA: TGCGCCAGCAGCTTGGGACAGTACAATGAGCAGTTCTTC
CDR3: CASSLGQYNEQFF

D: .
V: TRBV9
J: TRBJ2-1
size: .
DNA: TGTGCCAGCAGCTTCGGGGAGAATGAGCAGTTCTTC
CDR3: CASSFGENEQFF

D: TRBD1
V: TRBV19
J: TRBJ1-3
size: .
DNA: TGTGCCAGTACCAGGACAGGGGGCTACTCTGGAAACACCATATATTTT
CDR3: CASTRTGGYSGNTIYF

D: TRBD2
V: TRBV29-1
J: TRBJ2-3
size: .
DNA: TGCAGCGTCCTCCCGGGACTAGCAACTAGCACAGATACGCAGTATTTT
CDR3: CSVLPGLATSTDTQYF

D: TRBD1
V: TRBV7-2
J: TRBJ2-2
size: .
DNA: TGTGCCAGCAGCCCCATGGGGGACAGGAACACCGGGGAGCTGTTTTTT
CDR3: CASSPMGDRNTGELFF